This is a list of T cell receptor beta chains from one sample in a study of blood T cell repertoires in COVID-19. TCRdb keeps only in-frame clones here, not all; method: immunoSEQ multiplex PCR. There are about 200,000 clones in the sample; about 85% occur only once, and approximately 0.9% lies in the top ten. Sequencing was carried out using peripheral blood. These receptor sequences come from a man between 60 and 70 years old with COVID-19, enrolled during active disease. Both conserved end residues are part of each CDR3. Part of the rows lack a size; the others show once, few, many or a class for expanded clones.

CDR3aa: CASSVGGLPEAFF
abundance: few
v_gene: TRBV9

CDR3aa: CATSDAGGPDTQYF
abundance: NA
v_gene: TRBV24-1

CDR3aa: CASETGAQGTEAFF
abundance: NA
v_gene: TRBV6-5

CDR3aa: CASSSRGYNEQFF
abundance: NA
v_gene: TRBV12-3/TRBV12-4

CDR3aa: CASSLDRANYGYTF
abundance: NA
v_gene: TRBV7-2

CDR3aa: CASSFDLQGSGNTIYF
abundance: few
v_gene: TRBV5-4

CDR3aa: CATSRGMLAGVTGANVLTF
abundance: NA
v_gene: TRBV15

CDR3aa: CAWSDRVEQFF
abundance: NA
v_gene: TRBV30

CDR3aa: CATRDYSYEQYF
abundance: NA
v_gene: TRBV6-6

CDR3aa: CASSLGGSSDEQFF
abundance: NA
v_gene: TRBV5-4

CDR3aa: CASSSGQSNTEAFF
abundance: NA
v_gene: TRBV7-3

CDR3aa: CASRSDSNYNEQFF
abundance: NA
v_gene: TRBV27

CDR3aa: CSVGDRNNSPLHF
abundance: NA
v_gene: TRBV29-1

CDR3aa: CASSPLQTGSGEKLFF
abundance: NA
v_gene: TRBV18

CDR3aa: CASSQVQGGGYTF
abundance: NA
v_gene: TRBV4-2

CDR3aa: CASSQDQGVGNTIYF
abundance: NA
v_gene: TRBV4-2

CDR3aa: CASSLTGLAVYNEQFF
abundance: NA
v_gene: TRBV7-2

CDR3aa: CASSLSTGELFF
abundance: once
v_gene: TRBV7-9

CDR3aa: CASSLERAAENTIYF
abundance: few
v_gene: TRBV11-2

CDR3aa: CASSQTGTSPLHF
abundance: NA
v_gene: TRBV4-3

CDR3aa: CSASPLGVIGELFF
abundance: NA
v_gene: TRBV20-1

CDR3aa: CASSYETGNYGYTF
abundance: NA
v_gene: TRBV5-1

CDR3aa: CASSTPPGQGITEAFF
abundance: NA
v_gene: TRBV7-9

CDR3aa: CASSGRAGANVLTF
abundance: NA
v_gene: TRBV28

CDR3aa: CASSSAENYGYTF
abundance: NA
v_gene: TRBV7-3

CDR3aa: CASSQALEKLFF
abundance: NA
v_gene: TRBV3-1/TRBV3-2

CDR3aa: CASRGTSGSYNEQFF
abundance: NA
v_gene: TRBV2

CDR3aa: CASSLERVGSPLHF
abundance: NA
v_gene: TRBV5-1

CDR3aa: CASSYYRGPKNIQYF
abundance: NA
v_gene: TRBV6-6

CDR3aa: CASSFSGGNTEAFF
abundance: few
v_gene: TRBV6-6

CDR3aa: CASSSGLNTEAFF
abundance: NA
v_gene: TRBV19

CDR3aa: CASSLDLGATEAFF
abundance: NA
v_gene: TRBV7-9

CDR3aa: CASSYRGYGYTF
abundance: NA
v_gene: TRBV6-5